This T cell receptor (beta chain) was sequenced in a study of blood T cell repertoires in COVID-19. Original analysis: Estimated nucleated cell counts came from reference gene primer amplification. TCRdb's copy holds only in-frame clones and misses some; the assay was immunoSEQ multiplex PCR. The V and J calls and clone size are taken from that table; D and trimming were inferred from the DNA. The table records about 300,000 clones, around 84% of them present only once. This clone was picked up a small number of times. CDR1 and CDR2 (germline): SGHDT, YYEEEE. The V end lost 4 bases, the J end lost 7 bases, and 14 bases lay between the germline ends. The CDR3 contains 13 residues.

This rearrangement joins TRBV5-6 to TRBJ1-2; D is possibly TRBD1 (6 bases). This sequence originates from a human donor with COVID-19, enrolled during active disease. The donor label of this sample is uncertain. Material for sequencing was peripheral blood. The DNA of the CDR3 is TGTGCCAGCAGCCCAGGGGCTCGTGGTGGCTACACCTTC. Protein: CASSPGARGGYTF.